The next 29 T cell receptor beta chains were all read from a single sample in a study of OX40 agonist ivuxolimab in advanced cancers. The library relied on the immunoSEQ multiplex PCR assay. Here the immuneACCESS table is served through TCRdb, limited to in-frame sequences with V and J called. Missing clones are a known gap in these copies; in checked studies unresolved V genes cover under half, and the rest lacks a known reason. This sample is represented by tens of thousands of clones; 85% to 90% of them were singletons. Of the sample, 4.5% to 5.5% is held by the ten largest clones. The input for sequencing was CD4+ or CD8+ T cells sorted from blood, taken in a trial of the OX40 agonist ivuxolimab. The source is an adult with an advanced solid tumor such as melanoma, head and neck, liver or kidney cancer.

V usage is TRBV9 and J usage is TRBJ2-3; no reliable D call. The ends were cut back, 1 base at V and 4 bases at J, with 13 bases in the middle. This CDR3 has 15 residues. CDR1 is SGDLS and CDR2 is YYNGEE in the germline V gene. The CDR3 nucleotides are TGTGCCAGCAGCGTACGGCGGTCCCCGGCAGATACGCAGTATTTT. Protein product: CASSVRRSPADTQYF.

The chain is built from TRBV7-9 and TRBJ2-3; D is unclear. Germline V gives CDR1 SEHNR, CDR2 FQNEAQ (reference sequence). V lost 6 bases to trimming and J lost 2 bases, with 12 bases between them. This CDR3 contains 14 residues. CDR3 nucleotides: TGTGCCAGCAGTAGTGGACCTGACACAGATACGCAGTATTTT. Translation: CASSSGPDTDTQYF.

This chain links TRBV6-5 with TRBJ2-5, with 9 positions matching TRBD1. Trimming at V came to 2 bases and at J to 4 bases, leaving 8 bases not matched to a gene. The CDR3 is 16 residues long. Germline CDR1 MNHEY, CDR2 SVGAGI. CDR3 coding DNA: TGTGCCAGCAGTTACCCCCCTGGGACAGGGAGAGAGACCCAGTACTTC. This sequence encodes CASSYPPGTGRETQYF.

V usage is TRBV15 and J usage is TRBJ2-5; 7 bases are shared with TRBD1. V shed 1 base and J 5 bases; nucleotides not matched to a gene: 7. The CDR3 contains 15 residues. Germline CDR1 is LNHNV and CDR2 is YYDKDF (reference sequence). DNA of the CDR3: TGTGCCACCAGCAGAGCGACGACAGGGCGTGAGACCCAGTACTTC. Translating it yields CATSRATTGRETQYF.

The CDR3 protein is CSVDTSSLGYTF. As DNA, the CDR3 is TGCAGCGTCGATACTAGTTCTCTCGGCTACACCTTC. The chain is built from TRBV29-1 and TRBJ1-2; D call uncertain. Deletions cut 6 bases from V and 8 bases from J, with 16 bases between. The CDR3 extends over 12 amino acids. Germline-derived CDR1 and CDR2 are SQVTM and ANQGSEA.

The rearrangement links TRBV7-3 to TRBJ2-3, with 11 nucleotides matching TRBD2. Germline loops: CDR1 SGHTA, CDR2 FQGTGA. The CDR3 extends over 16 amino acids. The V segment lost 5 bases and the J segment 3 bases; nucleotides outside the gene matches: 7. The chain's CDR3 is CASSHTSGSGTDTQYF. CDR3 nucleotides: TGTGCCAGCAGCCATACTAGCGGGAGTGGGACAGATACGCAGTATTTT.

A single count supports this clone. The chain couples TRBV19 to TRBJ1-3, with D unclear. The length of the CDR3 is 15 residues. Trimming removed 3 bases at V and 0 bases at J, with 9 bases between. Looked up from germline, CDR1 is LNHDA and CDR2 is SQIVND (reference sequence). CDR3 DNA: TGTGCCAGTAGTATCGAAGTCTACTCTGGAAACACCATATATTTT. Protein sequence: CASSIEVYSGNTIYF.

The chain carries TRBV19 and TRBJ2-2; D uncertain. The ends were cut back, 6 bases at V and 2 bases at J, with 13 bases in the middle. Germline V gene sequence: CDR1 LNHDA, CDR2 SQIVND (reference sequence). CDR3 length: 15 amino acids. The CDR3 region has the DNA TGTGCCAGTAGCCTAGGCGGCATAAACACCGGGGAGCTGTTTTTT. Translation: CASSLGGINTGELFF.

The chain carries TRBV21-1 and TRBJ2-7; TRBD2 is taken as the D call from the table, unchecked against the DNA. TRBV21-1 is an annotated pseudogene. The CDR3 has 16 residues. For the CDR3, the DNA is TGTGCCAGCAGCAAAGGAGGCCTAGCGGAAACCTACGAGCAGTACTTC. It translates to CASSKGGLAETYEQYF.

This clone has only one observation. The chain joins TRBV10-3 to TRBJ2-5; 12 bases are a match to TRBD2. The V segment lost 6 bases and the J segment 5 bases; nucleotides outside the gene matches: 7. The V gene's germline CDR1 is ENHRY and CDR2 SYGVKD. CDR3 length: 15 residues. CDR3 in DNA: TGTGCCATCAGAGCTAGCGGGGGGGCCTCGGAGACCCAGTACTTC. Translation: CAIRASGGASETQYF.

The gene calls are TRBV5-4 and TRBJ2-1; 9 bases align to TRBD1. The V gene's germline CDR1 is SGHNT and CDR2 YYREEE (reference sequence). The CDR3 spans 16 residues. The V gene end was trimmed by 3 bases and the J gene end by 0 bases; junction bases not matched to a gene: 4. In nucleotides, the CDR3 is TGTGCCAGCAGCTCTGGACAGGGGAGCTCCTACAATGAGCAGTTCTTC. This encodes CASSSGQGSSYNEQFF.

The J gene is TRBJ2-5, the V gene TRBV5-1, with 12 bases aligning to TRBD2. The trim removed 1 base at V and 4 bases at J, leaving 2 bases unmatched. The CDR3 loop spans 15 amino acids. The germline V gene has CDR1 SGHRS and CDR2 YFSETQ. The CDR3 spells CASSLTSGGLETQYF. The CDR3 bases are TGCGCCAGCAGCTTGACTAGCGGGGGGCTAGAGACCCAGTACTTC.

The chain uses TRBV5-4 and TRBJ2-2, with a weak D call TRBD2 (6 bases). The V gene lost 4 bases and the J gene lost 2 bases, with 15 bases spanning the gap. CDR1 is SGHNT and CDR2 is YYREEE in the germline V gene (reference sequence). The CDR3 loop spans 16 amino acids. CDR3 in DNA: TGTGCCAGCAGCCAAGGAGGGGTCATAAACACCGGGGAGCTGTTTTTT. It translates to CASSQGGVINTGELFF. Full variable domain (rest looked up from reference TRBV5-4 and TRBJ2-2): ETGVTQSPTHLIKTRGQQVTLRCSSQSGHNTVSWYQQALGQGPQFIFQYYREEENGRGNFPPRFSGLQFPNYSSELNVNALELDDSALYLCASSQGGVINTGELFFGEGSRLTVL.

V usage is TRBV5-1 and J usage is TRBJ2-5, with a tentative D call TRBD1 (7 bases). This CDR3 contains 15 residues. Trimming left V 4 bases short and J 3 bases short, with 16 bases between. Germline CDR1 is SGHRS and CDR2 is YFSETQ. The CDR3 region has the DNA TGCGCCAGCAGCCCACACCAGGGGGGTAAAGAGACCCAGTACTTC. Residues: CASSPHQGGKETQYF.

The chain has TRBV29-1 and TRBJ2-2; no clear D gene. Germline lookup yields CDR1 SQVTM and CDR2 ANQGSEA. Trimming stripped 1 base from V and 3 bases from J, with 9 bases between. CDR3 length equals 14 residues. CDR3 in amino acids: CSVEAGLDTGELFF. CDR3 coding DNA: TGCAGCGTTGAAGCGGGTTTGGACACCGGGGAGCTGTTTTTT.

The V gene is TRBV11-2, the J gene TRBJ2-1; D is unclear. The CDR3 runs to 14 residues. Trimming cost V 0 bases and J 6 bases, with 9 bases left between them. Germline V CDR1 and CDR2: SGHAT, FQNNGV. The DNA of the CDR3 is TGTGCCAGCAGCTTAGACCTCTTACTCAATGAGCAGTTCTTC. It codes for CASSLDLLLNEQFF.

This rearrangement joins TRBV9 to TRBJ1-1; 10 bases map to TRBD1. The CDR3 has 16 residues. V shed 1 base and J 4 bases; nucleotides not matched to a gene: 7. CDR1 is SGDLS and CDR2 is YYNGEE in the germline V gene. CDR3: CASSVLGTGDSTEAFF. DNA for the CDR3: TGTGCCAGCAGCGTACTGGGGACAGGGGACAGCACTGAAGCTTTCTTT.

J is TRBJ2-7 and V is TRBV7-9, with 7 bases identical to TRBD2. CDR1 is SEHNR and CDR2 is FQNEAQ in the germline V gene (reference sequence). The J segment lost 2 bases and the V segment lost 5 bases, leaving 6 bases of the junction unmatched. This CDR3 has 14 amino acids. The CDR3 DNA reads TGTGCCAGCAGCCCGACTAGCCTTACCTACGAGCAGTACTTC. Its translation is CASSPTSLTYEQYF.

This clone has only one observation. This chain connects TRBV11-3 to TRBJ2-2; 7 bases are shared with TRBD1. V trimming: 6 bases; J trimming: 7 bases; junction bases outside the gene matches: 5. The CDR3 spans 13 residues. Germline CDR1 and CDR2: SGHNT and YENEEA. The CDR3 nucleotides read TGTGCCAGCAGAGACAGGGCGGTCGGGGAGCTGTTTTTT. Translating it yields CASRDRAVGELFF.

The rearrangement uses TRBV7-3 and TRBJ2-2; TRBD2 matches at 7 bases. V was clipped by 5 bases and J by 6 bases; unmatched bases: 3. The germline V gene encodes CDR1 SGHTA and CDR2 FQGTGA. CDR3 length: 13 residues. CDR3 DNA sequence: TGTGCCAGCAGCCTTAGCGGGCCCGGGGAGCTGTTTTTT. Translation gives CASSLSGPGELFF.

The rearrangement links TRBV7-3 to TRBJ2-3; D remains unclear. This CDR3 has 13 amino acids. The V gene lost 4 bases and the J gene lost 5 bases, with 10 bases spanning the gap. Per the germline V gene, CDR1 is SGHTA and CDR2 is FQGTGA. CDR3 sequence: CASSSSRQDTQYF. CDR3 coding DNA: TGTGCCAGCAGCTCTAGTCGCCAAGATACGCAGTATTTT. Supplemented by reference TRBV7-3 and TRBJ2-3, the full variable domain reads GAGVSQTPSNKVTEKGKYVELRCDPISGHTALYWYRQSLGQGPEFLIYFQGTGAADDSGLPNDRFFAVRPEGSVSTLKIQRTERGDSAVYLCASSSSRQDTQYFGPGTRLTVL.

This clone was counted a single time. The chain has TRBV6-4 and TRBJ2-3, with TRBD2 matching 12 bases. The CDR3 spans 15 residues. In germline, CDR1 is MRHNA, CDR2 SNTAGT. V was pared by 6 bases and J by 6 bases, with 7 bases of the junction left unmatched. In DNA form, the CDR3 reads TGTGCCAGCAGCGGCACTAGCGGGGGGCCCGATACGCAGTATTTT. This translates into CASSGTSGGPDTQYF.

The table lists this clone with a count of one. CDR3 in DNA: TGTGCCAGCAGCGGCAAACCCGGGACAGGTTACAATGAGCAGTTCTTC. It yields the protein CASSGKPGTGYNEQFF. This rearrangement joins TRBV7-3 to TRBJ2-1; 8 bases line up with TRBD1. V dropped 5 bases and J dropped 4; count of bases not matched to a gene: 10. The CDR3 length is 16 residues. Germline lookup yields CDR1 SGHTA and CDR2 FQGTGA.

The gene calls are TRBV5-1 and TRBJ2-7, with a possible D match to TRBD2 (6 bases). The CDR3 sequence is 15 residues long. Trimming removed 0 bases from V and 6 bases from J, with 16 bases in between. Per the germline V gene, CDR1 is SGHRS and CDR2 is YFSETQ. The CDR3 loop reads CASSLAGGTIVEQYF. Here the CDR3 DNA reads TGCGCCAGCAGCTTGGCCGGCGGGACCATCGTCGAGCAGTACTTC. Looking up the rest from reference TRBV5-1 and TRBJ2-7 gives the full variable domain: KAGVTQTPRYLIKTRGQQVTLSCSPISGHRSVSWYQQTPGQGLQFLFEYFSETQRNKGNFPGRFSGRQFSNSRSEMNVSTLELGDSALYLCASSLAGGTIVEQYFGPGTRLTVT.

V is TRBV19 and J is TRBJ1-2; tentative D call: TRBD1 (6 bases). V shed 4 bases and J shed 1 base, with 13 bases lying between them. CDR1 is LNHDA and CDR2 is SQIVND in the germline V gene (reference sequence). CDR3 length: 15 amino acids. In nucleotides, the CDR3 is TGTGCCAGTAGTAGTACAGGGTTAGGTAACTATGGCTACACCTTC. Its translation: CASSSTGLGNYGYTF.

V usage is TRBV13 and J usage is TRBJ2-7; TRBD2 might be the D (5 bases). Trimming removed 5 bases from V and 0 bases from J, with 11 bases in between. Germline V gene lookup returns CDR1 PRHDT and CDR2 FYEKMQ (reference sequence). This CDR3 region has 14 residues. As DNA, the CDR3 is TGTGCCAGCAGCGCGACTATTAGCTCCTACGAGCAGTACTTC. It is translated as CASSATISSYEQYF.

The chain couples TRBV28 to TRBJ2-7; 8 bases line up with TRBD1. CDR1 and CDR2 (germline): MDHEN, SYDVKM. With V trimmed by 6 bases and J by 5 bases, 9 bases remained unmatched. The CDR3 has 14 residues. The CDR3 sequence is CASSRTRTGNEQYF. DNA of the CDR3: TGTGCCAGCAGCCGAACCCGGACAGGGAACGAGCAGTACTTC.

V is TRBV28 and J is TRBJ1-2; D possibly corresponds to TRBD1 (5 bases). Germline V gives CDR1 MDHEN, CDR2 SYDVKM. The CDR3 is made up of 14 amino acids. V dropped 6 bases and J dropped 6 bases, with 17 bases sitting between them. CDR3 in DNA: TGTGCCAGCAGGACCGGGACCTTGTTTGATGGCTACACCTTC. Translating it yields CASRTGTLFDGYTF.

This clone has only one observation. This chain connects TRBV30 to TRBJ2-5; 12 bases match TRBD2. V lost 0 bases, J lost 7 bases, and 6 bases stayed unmatched. This CDR3 has 15 residues. The germline V gene has CDR1 GTSNPN and CDR2 SVGIG (reference sequence). CDR3: CAWSVLASGGATQYF. As DNA, the CDR3 is TGTGCCTGGAGTGTATTGGCTAGCGGGGGGGCGACCCAGTACTTC.